Below, one T cell receptor beta chain is given with its context. This CDR3 is 12 amino acids long. CDR1 and CDR2 (germline): MDHEN, SYDVKM. The V and J ends lost 7 bases and 4 bases respectively, with 8 bases between them. Two negative PCRs, clearance, or symptom resolution had been documented for recovered Cohort 3 donors. Assay used: immunoSEQ multiplex PCR; TCRdb lists only in-frame clones, some missing. The sample includes about 190,000 clones, approximately 84% seen only once; the top ten take under 4%. The data were obtained in a study of blood T cell repertoires in COVID-19. Study background: Acute and convalescent COVID-19 specimens originated in the United States, Italy and Spain.

Sequenced: PBMCs or T cells enriched from blood (not recorded which). This chain links TRBV28 with TRBJ2-1; D ambiguous. This sequence originates from a woman in her 30s who had recovered from COVID-19. CDR3 bases: TGTGCCAGCACCTCCAGGTACAATGAGCAGTTCTTC. Encoded protein: CASTSRYNEQFF.